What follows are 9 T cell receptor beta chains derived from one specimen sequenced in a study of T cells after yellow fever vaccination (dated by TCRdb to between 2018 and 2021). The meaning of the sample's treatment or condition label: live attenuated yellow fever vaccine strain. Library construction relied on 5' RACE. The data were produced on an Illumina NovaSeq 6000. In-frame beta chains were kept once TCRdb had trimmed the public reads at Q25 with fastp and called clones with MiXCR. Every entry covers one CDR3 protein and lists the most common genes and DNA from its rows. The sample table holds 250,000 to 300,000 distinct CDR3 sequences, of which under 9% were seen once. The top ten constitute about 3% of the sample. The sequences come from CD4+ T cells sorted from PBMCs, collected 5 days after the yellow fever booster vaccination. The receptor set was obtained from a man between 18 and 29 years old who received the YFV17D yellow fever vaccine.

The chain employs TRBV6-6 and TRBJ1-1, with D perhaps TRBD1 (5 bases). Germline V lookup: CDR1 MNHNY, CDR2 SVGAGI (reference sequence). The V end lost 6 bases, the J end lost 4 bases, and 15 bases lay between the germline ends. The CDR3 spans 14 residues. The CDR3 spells CASRRARDPTEAFF. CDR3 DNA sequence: TGTGCCAGCAGAAGGGCTAGGGACCCCACTGAAGCTTTCTTT.

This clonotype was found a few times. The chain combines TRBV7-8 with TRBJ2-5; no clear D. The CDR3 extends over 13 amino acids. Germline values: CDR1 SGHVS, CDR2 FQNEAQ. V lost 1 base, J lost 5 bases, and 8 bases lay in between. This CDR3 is CASSLELLETQYF. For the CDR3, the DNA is TGTGCCAGCAGCTTAGAGCTATTGGAGACCCAGTACTTC.

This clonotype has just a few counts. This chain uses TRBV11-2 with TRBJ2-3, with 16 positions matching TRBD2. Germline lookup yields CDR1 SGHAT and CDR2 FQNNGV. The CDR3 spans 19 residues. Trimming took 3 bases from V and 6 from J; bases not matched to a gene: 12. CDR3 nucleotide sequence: TGTGCCAGCAGCTTCCGTACGGGACTAGCGGGGGGGCCAAAGGATACGCAGTATTTT. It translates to CASSFRTGLAGGPKDTQYF.

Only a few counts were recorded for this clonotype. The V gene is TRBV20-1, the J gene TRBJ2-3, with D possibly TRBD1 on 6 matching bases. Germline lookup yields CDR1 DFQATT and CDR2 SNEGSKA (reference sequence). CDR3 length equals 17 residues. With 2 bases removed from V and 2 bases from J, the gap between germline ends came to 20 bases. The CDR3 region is CSARINRDGQITDTQYF. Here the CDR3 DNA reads TGCAGTGCTAGAATAAACCGGGACGGACAGATCACAGATACGCAGTATTTT.

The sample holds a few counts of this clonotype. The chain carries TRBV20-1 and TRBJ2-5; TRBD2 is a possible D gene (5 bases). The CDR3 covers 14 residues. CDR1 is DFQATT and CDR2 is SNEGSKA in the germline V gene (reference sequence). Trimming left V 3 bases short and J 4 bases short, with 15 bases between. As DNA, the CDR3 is TGCAGTGCTAGGTACTCAACCCGGGGAGAGACCCAGTACTTC. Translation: CSARYSTRGETQYF.

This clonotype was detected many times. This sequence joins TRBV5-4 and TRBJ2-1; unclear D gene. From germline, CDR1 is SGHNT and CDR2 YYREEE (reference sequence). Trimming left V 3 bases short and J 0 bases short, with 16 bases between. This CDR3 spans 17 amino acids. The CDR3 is CASSSYSGRDSYNEQFF. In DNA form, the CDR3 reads TGTGCCAGCAGCTCCTACTCTGGCAGAGACTCCTACAATGAGCAGTTCTTC.

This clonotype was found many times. The CDR3 coding sequence is TGCAGTGCTAGGGAGACAGGGCTCTGGGGGACCCAGTACTTC. This encodes CSARETGLWGTQYF. The chain joins TRBV20-1 to TRBJ2-5; the match to TRBD1 covers 7 bases. The V segment lost 3 bases and the J segment 7 bases; nucleotides outside the gene matches: 11. The germline V gene has CDR1 DFQATT and CDR2 SNEGSKA (reference sequence). The CDR3 extends over 14 amino acids.

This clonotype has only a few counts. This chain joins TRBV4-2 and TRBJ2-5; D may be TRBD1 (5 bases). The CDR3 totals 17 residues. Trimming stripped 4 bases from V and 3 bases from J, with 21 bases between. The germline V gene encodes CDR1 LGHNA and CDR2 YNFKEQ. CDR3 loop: CASSPETQGTSKETQYF. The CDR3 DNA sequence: TGTGCCAGCAGCCCCGAAACCCAGGGTACTTCCAAAGAGACCCAGTACTTC.

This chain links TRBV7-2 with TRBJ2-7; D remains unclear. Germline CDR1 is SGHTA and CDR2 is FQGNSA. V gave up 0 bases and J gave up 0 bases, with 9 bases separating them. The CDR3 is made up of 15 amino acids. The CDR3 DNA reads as TGTGCCAGCAGCTTAGCGTCCGGTAGCTCCTACGAGCAGTACTTC. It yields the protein CASSLASGSSYEQYF.